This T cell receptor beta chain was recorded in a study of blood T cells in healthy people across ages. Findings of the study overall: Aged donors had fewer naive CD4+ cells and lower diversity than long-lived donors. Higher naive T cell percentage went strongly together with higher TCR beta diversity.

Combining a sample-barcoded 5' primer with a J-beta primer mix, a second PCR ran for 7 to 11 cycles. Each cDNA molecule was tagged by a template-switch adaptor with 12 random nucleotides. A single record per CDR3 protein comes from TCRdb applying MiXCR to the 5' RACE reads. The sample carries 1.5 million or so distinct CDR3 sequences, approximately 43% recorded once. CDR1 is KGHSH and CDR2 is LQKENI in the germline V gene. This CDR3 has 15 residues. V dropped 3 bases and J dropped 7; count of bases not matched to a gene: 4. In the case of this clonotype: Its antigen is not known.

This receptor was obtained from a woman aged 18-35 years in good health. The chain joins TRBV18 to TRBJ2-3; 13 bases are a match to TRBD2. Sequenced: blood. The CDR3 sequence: CASSPPGTSGNTQYF. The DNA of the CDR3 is TGTGCCAGCTCACCTCCAGGGACTAGCGGGAATACGCAGTATTTT.